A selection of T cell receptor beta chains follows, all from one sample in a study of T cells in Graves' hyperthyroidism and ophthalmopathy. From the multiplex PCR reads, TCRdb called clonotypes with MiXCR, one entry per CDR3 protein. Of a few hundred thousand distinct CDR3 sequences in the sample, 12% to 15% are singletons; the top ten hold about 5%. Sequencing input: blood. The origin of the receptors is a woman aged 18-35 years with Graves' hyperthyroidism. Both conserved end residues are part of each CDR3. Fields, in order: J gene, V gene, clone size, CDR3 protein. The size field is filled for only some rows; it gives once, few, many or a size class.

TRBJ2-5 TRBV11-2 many CASSLGIAGISKETQYF
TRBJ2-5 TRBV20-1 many CSARAGTTEETQYF
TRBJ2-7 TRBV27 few CASSFLSPLTDYEQYF
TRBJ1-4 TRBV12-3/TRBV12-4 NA CASSLHGRPNEKLVF
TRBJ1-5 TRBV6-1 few CASNLNSNQPQHF
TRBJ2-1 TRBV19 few CASSILGTSGDNEQFF
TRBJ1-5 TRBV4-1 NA CASSQGAGPHQPQHF
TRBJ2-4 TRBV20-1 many CSARTDAAKNIQYF
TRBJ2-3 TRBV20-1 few CSARPPRDSGSGRLDTQYF
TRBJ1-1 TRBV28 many CASTQLDFRGLNTEAFF
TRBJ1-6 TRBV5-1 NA CASSLARGDSSYNSPLHF
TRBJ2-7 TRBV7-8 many CASSLERGDRTTYEQYF
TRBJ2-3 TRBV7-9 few CASSPTGTGDTQYF
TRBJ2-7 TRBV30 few CAWSALNEQYF
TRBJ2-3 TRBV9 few CASSVTSAGTDTQYF
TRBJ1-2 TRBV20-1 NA CSARRIGGAGGYTF
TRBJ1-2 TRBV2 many CASSGGDRGRYGYTF
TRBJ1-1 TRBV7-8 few CASSLDLRGATEAFF
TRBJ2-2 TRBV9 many CASSVAGANTGELFF
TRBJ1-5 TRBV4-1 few CASSQGGQVSNQPQHF
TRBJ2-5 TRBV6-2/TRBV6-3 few CASSYSTGVETQYF
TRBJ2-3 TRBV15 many CATSNGLAQDTQYF
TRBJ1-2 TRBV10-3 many CAISVGTGAGYTF
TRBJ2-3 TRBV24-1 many CATSDQTGGIDTQYF
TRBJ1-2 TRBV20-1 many CSARALKGTKGYGYTF
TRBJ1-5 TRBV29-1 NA CSVAPDRDIDYSNQPQHF
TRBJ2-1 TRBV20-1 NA CSASTGEGSYNEQFF
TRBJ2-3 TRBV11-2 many CASSSTARPTDTQYF
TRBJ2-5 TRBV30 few CAWSNEGAGKETQYF
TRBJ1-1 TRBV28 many CASSSLRGVGTEAFF
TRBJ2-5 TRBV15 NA CATSREQPKETQYF
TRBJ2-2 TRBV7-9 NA CASSSDGGAGGTGELFF
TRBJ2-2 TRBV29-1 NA CSAGGRGELFF
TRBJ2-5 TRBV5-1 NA CASSLEGAPETQYF
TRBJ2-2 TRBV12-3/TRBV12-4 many CASRNSGTNTGELFF
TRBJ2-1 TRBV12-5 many CASGPQVDEQFF